This T cell receptor (beta chain) was observed in a study of blood T cells in healthy people across ages. This clonotype was seen a handful of times. The antigen is unknown. Broader study findings: Changes seen in expanded clonotypes were possibly confounded by donor CMV status left unknown. Older individuals had lower TCR beta diversity per million T cells (the decline was roughly linear).

CDR3 length equals 15 residues. With 4 bases removed from V and 0 bases from J, the gap between germline ends came to 10 bases. Germline V gene sequence: CDR1 SNHLY, CDR2 FYNNEI. With a J-beta primer mix and a sample-barcoded 5' primer, a second PCR ran about 7 to 12 cycles. TCRdb reprocessed the 5' RACE reads via MiXCR and lists one record per CDR3 protein. The data show 870,000 or so distinct CDR3 sequences, around 26% seen once. The source of this sequence is a woman of 80 years or more in good health. Material for sequencing was blood. The chain has TRBV2 and TRBJ1-5, with D tentatively TRBD1 (6 bases). The CDR3 region is CASSVRGGSNQPQHF. The CDR3 DNA reads TGTGCCAGCAGTGTTCGAGGGGGTAGCAATCAGCCCCAGCATTTT.